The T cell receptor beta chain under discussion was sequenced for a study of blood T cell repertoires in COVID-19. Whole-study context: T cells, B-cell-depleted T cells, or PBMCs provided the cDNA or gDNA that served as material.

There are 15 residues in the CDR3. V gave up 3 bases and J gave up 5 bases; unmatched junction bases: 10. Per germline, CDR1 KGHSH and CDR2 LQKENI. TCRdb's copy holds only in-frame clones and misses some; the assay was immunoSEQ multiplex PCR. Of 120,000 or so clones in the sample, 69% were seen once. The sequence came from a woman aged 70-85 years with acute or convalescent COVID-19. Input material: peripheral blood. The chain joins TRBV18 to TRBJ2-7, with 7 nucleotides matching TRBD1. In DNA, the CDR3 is TGTGCCAGCTCACCTAAGCCAGGGGGTGATCACGAGCAGTACTTC. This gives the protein CASSPKPGGDHEQYF.